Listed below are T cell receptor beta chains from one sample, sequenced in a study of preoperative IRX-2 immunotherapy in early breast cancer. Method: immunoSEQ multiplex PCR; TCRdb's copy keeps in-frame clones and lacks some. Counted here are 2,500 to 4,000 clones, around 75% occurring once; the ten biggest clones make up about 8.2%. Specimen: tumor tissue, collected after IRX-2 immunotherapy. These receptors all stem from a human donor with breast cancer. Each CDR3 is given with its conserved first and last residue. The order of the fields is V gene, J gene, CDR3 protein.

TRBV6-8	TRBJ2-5	CASSYSWTSGRLEYF
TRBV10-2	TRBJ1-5	CASSYVPYGNQPQHF
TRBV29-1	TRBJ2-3	CSVEAVLGLIGTQYF
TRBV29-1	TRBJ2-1	CSVEGLDSNEQFF
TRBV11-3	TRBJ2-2	CASRSGGWTGELFF
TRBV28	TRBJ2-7	CASSLGGETYEQYF
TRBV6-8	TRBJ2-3	CASSYPPFAGVADTQYF
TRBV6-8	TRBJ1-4	CAISLDRDEKLFF
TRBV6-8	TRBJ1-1	CASRFAGRETEAFF
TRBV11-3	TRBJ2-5	CASSPGSRTGQETQYF
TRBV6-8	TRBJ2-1	CASSERTWGEQFF
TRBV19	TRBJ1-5	CASKAFFYSNQPQHF
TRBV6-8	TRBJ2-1	CASNGNRAYNEQFF
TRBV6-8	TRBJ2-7	CASSFGQGAEEQYF
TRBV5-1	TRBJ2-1	CASSLTGRVIYNEQFF
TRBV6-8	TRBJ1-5	CASSYPVGPQHF
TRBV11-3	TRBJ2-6	CASSHSGGIRSGANVLTF
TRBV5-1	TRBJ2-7	CASSLWVPENEQYF
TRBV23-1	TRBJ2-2	CASSETSTGELFF
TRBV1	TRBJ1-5	CASSHLQGVQPQHF
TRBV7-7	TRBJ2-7	CASSVGQGGPYEQYF
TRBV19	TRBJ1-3	CASSSQGGRGNTIYF
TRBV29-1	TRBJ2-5	CSVAGTSGAETQYF
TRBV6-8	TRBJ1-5	CASSNRDRGYSNQPQHF
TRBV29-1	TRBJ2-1	CSVVGRGHGNEQFF
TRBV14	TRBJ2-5	CASSQGSETQYF
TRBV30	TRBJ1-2	CASQSQGGENYGYTF
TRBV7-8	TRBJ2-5	CASSSGQGLWETQYF
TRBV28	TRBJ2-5	CASSLLAGGVETQYF
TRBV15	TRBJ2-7	CATSIGTEGLYEQYF
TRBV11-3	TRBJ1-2	CASSLTGGGSYGYTF
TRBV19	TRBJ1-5	CASSPQANQPQHF
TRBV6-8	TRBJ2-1	CASSSKGLAVNNEQFF
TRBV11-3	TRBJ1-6	CASSSSGGSSPLHF
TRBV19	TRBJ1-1	CASSRRQSNTEAFF
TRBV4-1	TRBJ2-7	CASSQTRDSSSISYEQYF
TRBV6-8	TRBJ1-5	CASSYPDRPNQPQHF
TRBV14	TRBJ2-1	CASSQEPGGYEQFF
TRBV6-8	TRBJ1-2	CASSERIPPGQAHYGYTF
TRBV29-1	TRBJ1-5	CSVRNSNQPQHF
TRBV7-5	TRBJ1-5	CASSLWAGSNQPQHF
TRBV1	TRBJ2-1	CASSLKGREQFF
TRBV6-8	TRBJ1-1	CASSPGFSKHTEAFF
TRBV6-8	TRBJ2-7	CASRPPGLFYEQYF
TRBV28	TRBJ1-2	CASSLPSQGRGYGYTF
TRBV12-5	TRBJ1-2	CASGLSSGSNYGYTF
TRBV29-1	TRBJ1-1	CSVERTLQVSGTEAFF
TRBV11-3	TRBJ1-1	CASSIQPVNTEAFF
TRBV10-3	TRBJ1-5	CAIKQGNQPQHF
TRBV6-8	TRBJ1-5	CASSSTGANQPQHF
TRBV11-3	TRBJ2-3	CASSLLAGVVDTQYF
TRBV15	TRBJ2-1	CASSFGQTSYNEQFF
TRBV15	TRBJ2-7	CATSRDGRPGGEQYF
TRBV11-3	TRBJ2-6	CASSKPTGPGANVLTF
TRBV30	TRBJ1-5	CAWGVGSSTPQHF
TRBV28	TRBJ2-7	CASSKPGTGVYEQYF
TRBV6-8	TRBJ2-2	CASSYGAVSGELFF
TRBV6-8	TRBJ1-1	CASSYWFGDGMNTEAFF
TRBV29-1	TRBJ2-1	CSVEGYSPLAYNEQFF